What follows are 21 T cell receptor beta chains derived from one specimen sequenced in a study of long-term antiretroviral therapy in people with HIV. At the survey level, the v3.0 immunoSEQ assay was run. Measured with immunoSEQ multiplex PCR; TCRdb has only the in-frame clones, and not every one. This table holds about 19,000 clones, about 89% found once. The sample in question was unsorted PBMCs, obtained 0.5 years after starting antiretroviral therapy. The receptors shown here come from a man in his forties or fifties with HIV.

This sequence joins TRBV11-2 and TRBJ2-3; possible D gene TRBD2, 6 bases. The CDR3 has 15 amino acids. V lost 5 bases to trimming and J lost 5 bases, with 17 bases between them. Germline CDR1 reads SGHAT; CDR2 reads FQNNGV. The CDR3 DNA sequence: TGTGCCAGCAGCCTCCAGGGACTCCCCAAAGATACGCAGTATTTT. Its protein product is CASSLQGLPKDTQYF. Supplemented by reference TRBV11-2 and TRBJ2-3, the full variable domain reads EAGVAQSPRYKIIEKRQSVAFWCNPISGHATLYWYQQILGQGPKLLIQFQNNGVVDDSQLPKDRFSAERLKGVDSTLKIQPAKLEDSAVYLCASSLQGLPKDTQYFGPGTRLTVL.

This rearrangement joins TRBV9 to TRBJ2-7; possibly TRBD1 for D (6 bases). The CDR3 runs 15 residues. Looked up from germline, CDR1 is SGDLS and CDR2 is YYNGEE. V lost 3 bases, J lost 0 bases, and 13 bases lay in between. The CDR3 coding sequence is TGTGCCAGCAGCGCGACAGGTTTAAGCTCCTACGAGCAGTACTTC. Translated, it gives CASSATGLSSYEQYF.

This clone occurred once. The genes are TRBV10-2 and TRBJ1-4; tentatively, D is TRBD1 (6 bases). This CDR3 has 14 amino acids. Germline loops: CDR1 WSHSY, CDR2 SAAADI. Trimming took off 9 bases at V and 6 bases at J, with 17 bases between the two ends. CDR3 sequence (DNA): TGCGCCAGTCAAGGGGGGGTGATGGATGAAAAACTGTTTTTT. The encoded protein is CASQGGVMDEKLFF.

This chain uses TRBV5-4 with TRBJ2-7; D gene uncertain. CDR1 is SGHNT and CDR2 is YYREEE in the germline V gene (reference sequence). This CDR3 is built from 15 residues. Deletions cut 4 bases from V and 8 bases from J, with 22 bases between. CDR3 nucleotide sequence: TGTGCCAGCAGCCTCTCATCTGAATCGACGCGCAAGCAGTACTTC. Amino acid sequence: CASSLSSESTRKQYF.

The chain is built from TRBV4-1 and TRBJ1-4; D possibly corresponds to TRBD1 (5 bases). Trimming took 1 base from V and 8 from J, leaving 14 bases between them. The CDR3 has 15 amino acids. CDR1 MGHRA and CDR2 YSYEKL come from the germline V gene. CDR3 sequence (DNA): TGCGCCAGCAGCCAAGTCCCAGGGACTGTCGAAAAACTGTTTTTT. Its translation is CASSQVPGTVEKLFF.

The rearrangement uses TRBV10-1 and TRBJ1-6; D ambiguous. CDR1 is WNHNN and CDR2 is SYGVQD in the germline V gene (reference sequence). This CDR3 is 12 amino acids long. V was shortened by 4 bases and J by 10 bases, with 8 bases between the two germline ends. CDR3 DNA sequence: TGCGCCAGCAGTGCCGGAGGATCACCCCTCCACTTT. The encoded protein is CASSAGGSPLHF.

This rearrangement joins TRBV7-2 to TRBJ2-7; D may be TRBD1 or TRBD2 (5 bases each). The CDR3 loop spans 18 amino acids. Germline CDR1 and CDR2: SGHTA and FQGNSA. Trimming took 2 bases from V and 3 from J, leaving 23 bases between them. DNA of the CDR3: TGTGCCAGCAGCTTAATGTTTTGGTTTTTGGGGGACGGCTACGAGCAGTACTTC. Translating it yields CASSLMFWFLGDGYEQYF. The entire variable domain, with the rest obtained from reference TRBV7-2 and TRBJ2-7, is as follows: GAGVSQSPSNKVTEKGKDVELRCDPISGHTALYWYRQSLGQGLEFLIYFQGNSAPDKSGLPSDRFSAERTGGSVSTLTIQRTQQEDSAVYLCASSLMFWFLGDGYEQYFGPGTRLTVT.

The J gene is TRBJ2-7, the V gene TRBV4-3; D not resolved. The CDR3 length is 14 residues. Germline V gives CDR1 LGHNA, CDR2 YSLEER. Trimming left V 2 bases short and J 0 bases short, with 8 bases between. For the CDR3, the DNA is TGCGCCAGCAGCCAAACCGCGTTCTCCTACGAGCAGTACTTC. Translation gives CASSQTAFSYEQYF.

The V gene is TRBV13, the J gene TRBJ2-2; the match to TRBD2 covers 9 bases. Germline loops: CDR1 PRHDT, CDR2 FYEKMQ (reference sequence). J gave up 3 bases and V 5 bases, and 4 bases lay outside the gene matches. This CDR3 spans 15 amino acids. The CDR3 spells CASSRLAGDTGELFF. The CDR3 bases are TGTGCCAGCAGCCGATTAGCGGGAGACACCGGGGAGCTGTTTTTT.

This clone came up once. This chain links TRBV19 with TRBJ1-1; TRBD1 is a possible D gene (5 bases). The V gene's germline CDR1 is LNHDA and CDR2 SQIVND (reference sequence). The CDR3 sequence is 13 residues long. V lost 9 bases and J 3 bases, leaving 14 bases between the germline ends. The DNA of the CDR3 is TGTGCCAGCGGGGGTACAATGGACACTGAAGCTTTCTTT. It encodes CASGGTMDTEAFF.

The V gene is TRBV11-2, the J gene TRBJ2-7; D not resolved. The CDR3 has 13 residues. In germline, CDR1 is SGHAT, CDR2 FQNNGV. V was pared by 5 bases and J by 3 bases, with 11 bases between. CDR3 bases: TGTGCCAGCAGCCCTTTAAGGCTCTACGAGCAGTACTTC. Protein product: CASSPLRLYEQYF.

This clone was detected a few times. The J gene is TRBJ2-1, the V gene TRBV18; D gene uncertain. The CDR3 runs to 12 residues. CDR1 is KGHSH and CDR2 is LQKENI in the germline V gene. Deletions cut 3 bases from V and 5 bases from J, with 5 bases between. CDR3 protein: CASSPDHNEQFF. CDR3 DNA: TGTGCCAGCTCACCCGACCACAATGAGCAGTTCTTC.

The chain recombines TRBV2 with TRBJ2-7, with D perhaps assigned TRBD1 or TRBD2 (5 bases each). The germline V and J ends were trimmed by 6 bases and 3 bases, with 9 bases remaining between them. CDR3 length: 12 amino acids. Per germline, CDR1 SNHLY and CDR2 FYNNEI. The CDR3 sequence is CASRGDGYEQYF. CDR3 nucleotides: TGTGCCAGCAGGGGGGACGGCTACGAGCAGTACTTC.

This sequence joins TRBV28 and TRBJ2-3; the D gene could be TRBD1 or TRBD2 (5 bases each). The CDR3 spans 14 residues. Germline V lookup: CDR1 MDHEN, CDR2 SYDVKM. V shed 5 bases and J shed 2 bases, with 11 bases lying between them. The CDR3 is CASSPTGATDTQYF. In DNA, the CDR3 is TGTGCCAGCAGTCCAACCGGGGCCACAGATACGCAGTATTTT.

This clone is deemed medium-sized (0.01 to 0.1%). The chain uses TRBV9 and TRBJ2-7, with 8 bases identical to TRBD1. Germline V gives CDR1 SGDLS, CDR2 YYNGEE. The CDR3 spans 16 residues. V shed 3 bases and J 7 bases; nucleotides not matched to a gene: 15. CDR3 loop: CASSEDDADREVEQYF. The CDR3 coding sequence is TGTGCCAGCAGCGAGGACGACGCGGACAGGGAGGTAGAGCAGTACTTC.

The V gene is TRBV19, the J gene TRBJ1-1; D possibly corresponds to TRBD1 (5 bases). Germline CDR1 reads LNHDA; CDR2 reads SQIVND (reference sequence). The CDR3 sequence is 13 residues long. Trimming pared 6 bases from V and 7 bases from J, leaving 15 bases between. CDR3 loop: CASRPDSVNEAFF. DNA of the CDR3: TGTGCCAGTAGACCTGACAGTGTAAATGAAGCTTTCTTT.

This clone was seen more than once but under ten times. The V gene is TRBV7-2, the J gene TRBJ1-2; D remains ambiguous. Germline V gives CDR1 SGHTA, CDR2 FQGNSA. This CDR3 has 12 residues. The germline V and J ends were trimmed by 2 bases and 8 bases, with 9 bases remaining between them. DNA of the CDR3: TGTGCCAGCAGCTTAACACGAGAAGGCTACACCTTC. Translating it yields CASSLTREGYTF.

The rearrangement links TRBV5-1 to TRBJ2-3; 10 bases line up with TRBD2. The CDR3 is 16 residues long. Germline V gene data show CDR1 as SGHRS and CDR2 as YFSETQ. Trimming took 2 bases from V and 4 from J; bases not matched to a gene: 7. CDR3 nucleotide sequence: TGCGCCAGCAGCTTCGCTAGCGGGAGAGATCCAGATACGCAGTATTTT. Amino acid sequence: CASSFASGRDPDTQYF.

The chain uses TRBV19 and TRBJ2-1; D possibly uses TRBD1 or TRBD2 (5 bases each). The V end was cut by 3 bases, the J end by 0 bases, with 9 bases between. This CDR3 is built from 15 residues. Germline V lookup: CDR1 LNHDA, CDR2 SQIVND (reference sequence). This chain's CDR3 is CASSMPGSSYNEQFF. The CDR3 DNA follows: TGTGCCAGTAGTATGCCAGGGAGCTCCTACAATGAGCAGTTCTTC.

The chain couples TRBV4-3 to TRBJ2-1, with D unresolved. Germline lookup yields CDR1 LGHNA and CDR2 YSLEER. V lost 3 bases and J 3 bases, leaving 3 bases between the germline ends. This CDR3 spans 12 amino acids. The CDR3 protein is CASSHNYNEQFF. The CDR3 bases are TGCGCCAGCAGCCACAACTACAATGAGCAGTTCTTC.

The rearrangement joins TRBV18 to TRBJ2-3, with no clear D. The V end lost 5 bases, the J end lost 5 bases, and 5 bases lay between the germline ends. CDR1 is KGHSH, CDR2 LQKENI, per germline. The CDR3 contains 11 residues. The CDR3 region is CASSDLDTQYF. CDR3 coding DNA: TGTGCCAGCTCAGACCTAGATACGCAGTATTTT.